The 32 T cell receptor beta chains reported below all come from one sample, sequenced in a study of cytomegalovirus exposure and HLA in healthy donors. 13 Jbeta primers and 60 Vbeta primers were used for the PCR. Some clones are missing from TCRdb's copy, which holds only in-frame ones; the method was immunoSEQ multiplex PCR. Among fewer than 200,000 clones listed, over 80% were seen once. Input material: PBMCs. Receptors were obtained from a girl between 5 and 17 years old in good health and CMV-seropositive.

The chain employs TRBV23-1 and TRBJ2-7; D is perhaps TRBD1 (5 bases). TRBV23-1 is an open reading frame whose function is uncertain. The V end lost 3 bases, the J end lost 5 bases, and 17 bases lay between the germline ends. The CDR3 spans 15 residues. The CDR3 is CASSQIREGCHEQYF. The CDR3, as DNA: TGCGCCAGCAGTCAGATCAGGGAAGGTTGCCACGAGCAGTACTTC.

This clone was seen once. The chain joins TRBV30 to TRBJ2-2; D is unclear. Germline CDR1 is GTSNPN and CDR2 is SVGIG (reference sequence). Trimming pared 1 base from V and 5 bases from J, leaving 14 bases between. This CDR3 contains 15 residues. This chain's CDR3 is CAWSGLRSRTGELFF. CDR3 in DNA: TGTGCCTGGAGTGGGCTACGGAGTCGGACCGGGGAGCTGTTTTTT.

This rearrangement joins TRBV6-6 to TRBJ1-2; D perhaps matches TRBD1 (6 bases). Germline loops: CDR1 MNHNY, CDR2 SVGAGI (reference sequence). V was trimmed by 7 bases and J by 4 bases, leaving 13 bases between them. The CDR3 sequence is 13 residues long. CDR3 region: CASTSDRFYGYTF. The CDR3 nucleotides read TGTGCCAGCACCTCGGACAGATTCTATGGCTACACCTTC.

The chain uses TRBV11-2 and TRBJ1-5; D not certain. Trimming removed 5 bases at V and 5 bases at J, with 7 bases between. The CDR3 runs 12 residues. Germline V gene data show CDR1 as SGHAT and CDR2 as FQNNGV. CDR3 sequence (DNA): TGTGCCAGCAGCATTCGGGATCAGCCCCAGCATTTT. Protein: CASSIRDQPQHF. Full variable domain (outside the CDR3, taken from reference TRBV11-2 and TRBJ1-5): EAGVAQSPRYKIIEKRQSVAFWCNPISGHATLYWYQQILGQGPKLLIQFQNNGVVDDSQLPKDRFSAERLKGVDSTLKIQPAKLEDSAVYLCASSIRDQPQHFGDGTRLSIL.

The chain recombines TRBV6-5 with TRBJ2-7, with TRBD1 as a possible D gene (6 bases). In germline, CDR1 is MNHEY, CDR2 SVGAGI. The CDR3 is 13 residues long. The germline V and J ends were trimmed by 2 bases and 2 bases, with 7 bases remaining between them. CDR3 DNA: TGTGCCAGCAGTTACCGGACAGCCTACGAGCAGTACTTC. Its translation: CASSYRTAYEQYF.

The chain carries TRBV29-1 and TRBJ1-1, with D hard to call. Trimming shortened V by 6 bases and J by 5 bases, and 10 bases separated the two germline ends. This CDR3 has 11 residues. Germline loops: CDR1 SQVTM, CDR2 ANQGSEA. The CDR3 is CSVQFWTEAFF. As DNA, the CDR3 is TGCAGCGTCCAGTTTTGGACTGAAGCTTTCTTT.

This clone was counted only a few times. This sequence joins TRBV9 and TRBJ2-2, with TRBD2 matching 10 bases. CDR1 is SGDLS and CDR2 is YYNGEE in the germline V gene. The CDR3 extends over 15 amino acids. V was pared by 0 bases and J by 5 bases, with 1 base of the junction left unmatched. CDR3 sequence (DNA): TGTGCCAGCAGCGTAGTTAGCGGGGGGACCGGGGAGCTGTTTTTT. Residues: CASSVVSGGTGELFF.

The CDR3 loop reads CASSPPRRNTEAFF. CDR3 nucleotide sequence: TGTGCCAGCAGCCCCCCCCGTCGGAACACTGAAGCTTTCTTT. The V call is TRBV2, the J call TRBJ1-1; D gene ambiguous. Germline CDR1 is SNHLY and CDR2 is FYNNEI. This CDR3 contains 14 residues. Trimming removed 6 bases at V and 1 base at J, with 12 bases between.

The chain employs TRBV11-2 and TRBJ2-7, with D perhaps TRBD2 (5 bases). The CDR3 extends over 14 amino acids. From germline, CDR1 is SGHAT and CDR2 FQNNGV. V gave up 4 bases and J gave up 5 bases, with 15 bases separating them. The DNA for the CDR3 is TGTGCCAGCAGCTCCTCCGCGAGGGCGGACGAGCAGTACTTC. This sequence encodes CASSSSARADEQYF.

The chain has TRBV5-6 and TRBJ2-1, with TRBD2 matching over 12 bases. The CDR3 runs 13 residues. Germline values: CDR1 SGHDT, CDR2 YYEEEE. V shed 1 base, J shed 10 bases, and the junction held 0 bases outside the gene matches. In DNA, the CDR3 is TGTGCCAGCAGCTTGCTAGCGGGGGGGGAGCAGTTCTTC. Its protein is CASSLLAGGEQFF.

The chain recombines TRBV7-9 with TRBJ1-4; a possible D gene is TRBD1 (5 bases). With 6 bases removed from V and 5 bases from J, the gap between germline ends came to 19 bases. Germline V lookup: CDR1 SEHNR, CDR2 FQNEAQ (reference sequence). The CDR3 consists of 16 residues. The CDR3 here is CASRLSGGALNEKLFF. The CDR3 DNA reads as TGTGCCAGCAGACTCAGCGGCGGGGCCCTAAATGAAAAACTGTTTTTT.

The chain links TRBV25-1 to TRBJ2-7; perhaps TRBD2 as D (6 bases). CDR1 and CDR2 (germline): MGHDK, SYGVNS. The CDR3 has 15 residues. The V end lost 4 bases, the J end lost 0 bases, and 13 bases lay between the germline ends. The CDR3 DNA is TGTGCCAGCAGTGGGGAGGTTGACAGCTCCTACGAGCAGTACTTC. Its protein is CASSGEVDSSYEQYF.

V gene TRBV7-2 combines with J gene TRBJ2-7; 9 bases agree with TRBD1. The CDR3 has 14 amino acids. Per germline, CDR1 SGHTA and CDR2 FQGNSA. V shed 3 bases and J 3 bases; nucleotides not matched to a gene: 3. CDR3 coding DNA: TGTGCCAGCAGCTTGGGACAGGGACTCTACGAGCAGTACTTC. The encoded protein is CASSLGQGLYEQYF.

This rearrangement joins TRBV4-1 to TRBJ2-3; 12 bases agree with TRBD2. V gave up 1 base and J gave up 6 bases; unmatched junction bases: 8. CDR1 is MGHRA, CDR2 YSYEKL, per germline. The CDR3 is 17 residues long. The CDR3 loop is CASSQAFETSGSDTQYF. DNA for the CDR3: TGCGCCAGCAGCCAAGCCTTTGAGACTAGCGGGAGTGATACGCAGTATTTT.

The chain recombines TRBV6-4 with TRBJ1-6, with 9 bases aligning to TRBD1. Germline V lookup: CDR1 MRHNA, CDR2 SNTAGT. This CDR3 contains 15 residues. V trimming: 3 bases; J trimming: 10 bases; junction bases outside the gene matches: 7. The CDR3 here is CASSDRTGEGSPLHF. The CDR3 DNA follows: TGTGCCAGCAGTGATCGGACAGGGGAAGGATCACCCCTCCACTTT.

The chain is built from TRBV27 and TRBJ2-2, with 13 positions matching TRBD2. The V gene end was trimmed by 7 bases and the J gene end by 4 bases; junction bases not matched to a gene: 9. The germline gives CDR1 MNHEY, CDR2 SMNVEV (reference sequence). This CDR3 spans 17 amino acids. The CDR3 DNA sequence: TGTGCCAGCACGCGACTAGCGGGAGGAGGTCGCACCGGGGAGCTGTTTTTT. As protein: CASTRLAGGGRTGELFF.

V usage is TRBV2 and J usage is TRBJ2-3, with 8 nucleotides matching TRBD2. V shed 5 bases, J shed 4 bases, and the junction held 5 bases outside the gene matches. This CDR3 has 14 amino acids. Germline V lookup: CDR1 SNHLY, CDR2 FYNNEI. CDR3 residues: CASSPRAGADTQYF. The CDR3 nucleotides are TGTGCCAGCAGTCCGAGAGCGGGAGCAGATACGCAGTATTTT.

V and J are TRBV19 and TRBJ1-4; D call uncertain. Deletions cut 5 bases from V and 11 bases from J, with 21 bases between. Germline lookup yields CDR1 LNHDA and CDR2 SQIVND (reference sequence). CDR3 length: 15 amino acids. For the CDR3, the DNA is TGTGCCAGTAGTCCATACGGACGGTCGGCGGGGAAACTGTTTTTT. Amino acids: CASSPYGRSAGKLFF.

This clone has just one count. The V call is TRBV5-1, the J call TRBJ2-7; D may be TRBD2 (6 bases). Germline V gives CDR1 SGHRS, CDR2 YFSETQ. The CDR3 consists of 16 residues. Trimming took 2 bases from V and 5 from J, leaving 20 bases between them. Written as DNA, the CDR3 is TGCGCCAGCAGCTTCCTATTGGGGGGACCGCCGGACGAGCAGTACTTC. It is translated as CASSFLLGGPPDEQYF. Supplemented by reference TRBV5-1 and TRBJ2-7, the full variable domain reads KAGVTQTPRYLIKTRGQQVTLSCSPISGHRSVSWYQQTPGQGLQFLFEYFSETQRNKGNFPGRFSGRQFSNSRSEMNVSTLELGDSALYLCASSFLLGGPPDEQYFGPGTRLTVT.

This clone was recorded once. This chain connects TRBV7-2 to TRBJ2-7; D is ambiguous. The CDR3 length is 15 residues. Between the trimmed V and J ends, which lost 1 base and 3 bases, there was a span of 13 bases. CDR1 is SGHTA and CDR2 is FQGNSA in the germline V gene. Written as DNA, the CDR3 is TGTGCCAGCAGCTTAGAACCGGGTCTCCTCTACGAGCAGTACTTC. Translating gives CASSLEPGLLYEQYF.

The V gene is TRBV11-2, the J gene TRBJ1-5; 7 bases fit TRBD1. Per the germline V gene, CDR1 is SGHAT and CDR2 is FQNNGV. This CDR3 spans 15 amino acids. V lost 5 bases, J lost 6 bases, and 10 bases stayed unmatched. CDR3 region: CASSQDRESSQPQHF. CDR3 in DNA: TGTGCCAGCAGCCAAGACAGGGAATCAAGTCAGCCCCAGCATTTT.

This clone was seen a single time. The chain recombines TRBV4-1 with TRBJ2-1; 9 bases map to TRBD2. In germline, CDR1 is MGHRA, CDR2 YSYEKL. The CDR3 consists of 17 residues. Trimming took 1 base from V and 6 from J; bases not matched to a gene: 10. Written as DNA, the CDR3 is TGCGCCAGCAGCCAAGGGTATAGCGGGAGAAGGGGCAATGAGCAGTTCTTC. It yields the protein CASSQGYSGRRGNEQFF.

V usage is TRBV5-4 and J usage is TRBJ1-1; TRBD1 matches at 7 bases. The V gene's germline CDR1 is SGHNT and CDR2 YYREEE (reference sequence). CDR3 length equals 14 residues. Losses at the gene ends were 3 bases for V and 10 bases for J; bases not matched to a gene: 12. CDR3 region: CASSWTGTEVGAFF. As DNA, the CDR3 is TGTGCCAGCAGCTGGACCGGGACAGAGGTTGGAGCTTTCTTT.

This chain uses TRBV7-2 with TRBJ2-7; D uncertain. The CDR3 sequence is 13 residues long. Trimming removed 2 bases from V and 2 bases from J, with 7 bases in between. The germline V gene encodes CDR1 SGHTA and CDR2 FQGNSA. CDR3 in DNA: TGTGCCAGCAGCTTATCCTTCGCCTACGAGCAGTACTTC. This sequence encodes CASSLSFAYEQYF.

V is TRBV5-1 and J is TRBJ2-1, with TRBD1 matching over 9 bases. Losses at the gene ends were 4 bases for V and 4 bases for J; bases not matched to a gene: 3. Germline-derived CDR1 and CDR2 are SGHRS and YFSETQ. This CDR3 comprises 14 residues. CDR3 sequence (DNA): TGCGCCAGCAGCCCGACAGGGGGGTACAATGAGCAGTTCTTC. It yields the protein CASSPTGGYNEQFF.

The chain carries TRBV2 and TRBJ1-2; tentative D call: TRBD1 (6 bases). Germline CDR1 is SNHLY and CDR2 is FYNNEI. The CDR3 consists of 15 residues. V was trimmed by 4 bases and J by 2 bases, leaving 14 bases between them. The chain's CDR3 is CASSVTRGDNYGYTF. The CDR3 coding sequence is TGTGCCAGCAGTGTAACCAGGGGAGACAACTATGGCTACACCTTC. Combining the CDR3 with reference TRBV2 and TRBJ1-2 gives the whole variable domain EPEVTQTPSHQVTQMGQEVILRCVPISNHLYFYWYRQILGQKVEFLVSFYNNEISEKSEIFDDQFSVERPDGSNFTLKIRSTKLEDSAMYFCASSVTRGDNYGYTFGSGTRLTVV.

V and J are TRBV5-4 and TRBJ2-3; 9 positions agree with TRBD1. The CDR3 spans 16 residues. Germline V gives CDR1 SGHNT, CDR2 YYREEE (reference sequence). Trimming took 9 bases from V and 1 from J; bases not matched to a gene: 12. CDR3 loop: CATKPSRTGGTDTQYF. DNA for the CDR3: TGTGCCACCAAACCAAGCCGGACAGGGGGCACAGATACGCAGTATTTT.

The chain couples TRBV16 to TRBJ2-7; 8 bases align to TRBD1. Per germline, CDR1 KGHSY and CDR2 FQNENV. The CDR3 totals 14 residues. Germline trimming cut 1 base from V and 1 base from J; bases unmatched to any gene: 0. The CDR3 sequence is CASSQYRGSYEQYF. The CDR3 DNA is TGTGCCAGCAGCCAATACAGGGGGTCCTACGAGCAGTACTTC.

This chain uses TRBV7-9 with TRBJ2-1, with unresolved D. Germline CDR1 reads SEHNR; CDR2 reads FQNEAQ (reference sequence). Trimming took off 6 bases at V and 8 bases at J, with 14 bases between the two ends. The CDR3 has 13 residues. CDR3 nucleotide sequence: TGTGCCAGCAGTATAGAGGAGATCCATGAGCAGTTCTTC. This translates into CASSIEEIHEQFF.

The V call is TRBV2, the J call TRBJ2-7; 14 nucleotides match TRBD2. CDR1 and CDR2 (germline): SNHLY, FYNNEI. The CDR3 is 14 residues long. The V and J ends lost 5 bases and 6 bases, in that order; junction bases with no gene match: 3. CDR3 DNA: TGTGCCAGCAGTCTGACTAGCGGGGGGGCCGAGCAGTACTTC. Encoded protein: CASSLTSGGAEQYF. Based on the CDR3 plus reference TRBV2 and TRBJ2-7, the full variable domain is EPEVTQTPSHQVTQMGQEVILRCVPISNHLYFYWYRQILGQKVEFLVSFYNNEISEKSEIFDDQFSVERPDGSNFTLKIRSTKLEDSAMYFCASSLTSGGAEQYFGPGTRLTVT.

This sequence joins TRBV28 and TRBJ1-5, with 8 bases matching TRBD1. The CDR3 has 14 residues. Germline lookup yields CDR1 MDHEN and CDR2 SYDVKM. V shed 6 bases and J 7 bases; nucleotides not matched to a gene: 8. CDR3 region: CASSSGTGEQPQHF. The DNA for the CDR3 is TGTGCCAGCAGCTCCGGGACAGGCGAACAGCCCCAGCATTTT.

The genes are TRBV27 and TRBJ2-1; 7 bases line up with TRBD1. Per the germline V gene, CDR1 is MNHEY and CDR2 is SMNVEV (reference sequence). The CDR3 consists of 15 residues. Trimming took 2 bases from V and 8 from J; bases not matched to a gene: 9. CDR3 DNA sequence: TGTGCCAGCAGTTTACGGTTCCACAGGGGATATGAGCAGTTCTTC. Translating it yields CASSLRFHRGYEQFF.